This passage covers 25 T cell receptor beta chains from one sample sequenced in a study of metastatic and nonmetastatic thyroid tumors. Treatment of any kind had been given to no patient before thyroid surgery. TCRdb re-called the PCR reads via MiXCR. Among about 4,300 clones listed, about two fifths were seen once. Material: tumor tissue. The receptors derive from a male donor with papillary thyroid cancer or a benign thyroid nodule (not recorded which). Some clones in this sample may be carry-over from other donors' samples.

This clone has just a few counts. V gene TRBV2 combines with J gene TRBJ1-1, with 7 bases identical to TRBD1. The CDR3 totals 13 residues. The germline gives CDR1 SNHLY, CDR2 FYNNEI. Losses at the gene ends were 5 bases for V and 2 bases for J; bases not matched to a gene: 2. CDR3 residues: CASSSGGNTEAFF. DNA of the CDR3: TGTGCCAGCAGTTCAGGGGGAAACACTGAAGCTTTCTTT.

The chain is built from TRBV5-1 and TRBJ1-1; 9 positions agree with TRBD1. The germline V gene encodes CDR1 SGHRS and CDR2 YFSETQ. V trimming: 4 bases; J trimming: 4 bases; junction bases outside the gene matches: 14. This CDR3 is built from 17 residues. The CDR3 loop reads CASSTATGGGWGTEAFF. In DNA, the CDR3 is TGCGCCAGCAGCACAGCAACAGGGGGCGGTTGGGGCACTGAAGCTTTCTTT.

The V gene is TRBV19, the J gene TRBJ1-2; TRBD1 agrees at 7 bases. The junction had 0 bases not matched to a gene; V was cut back by 4 bases and J by 1 base. The CDR3 sequence is 13 residues long. Per germline, CDR1 LNHDA and CDR2 SQIVND (reference sequence). CDR3 loop: CASSRDSNYGYTF. CDR3 bases: TGTGCCAGTAGTAGGGACAGTAACTATGGCTACACCTTC.

The rearrangement uses TRBV28 and TRBJ1-1; D unresolved. This CDR3 is 16 amino acids long. CDR1 MDHEN and CDR2 SYDVKM come from the germline V gene. V was shortened by 1 base and J by 0 bases, with 12 bases between the two germline ends. The CDR3, as DNA: TGTGCCAGCAGTTTATTTGGTTGGGGTTTGAACACTGAAGCTTTCTTT. Translating gives CASSLFGWGLNTEAFF. The full variable domain, with the rest looked up from reference TRBV28 and TRBJ1-1, is DVKVTQSSRYLVKRTGEKVFLECVQDMDHENMFWYRQDPGLGLRLIYFSYDVKMKEKGDIPEGYSVSREKKERFSLILESASTNQTSMYLCASSLFGWGLNTEAFFGQGTRLTVV.

The rearrangement joins TRBV12-3 or TRBV12-4 to TRBJ2-1; 9 nucleotides line up with TRBD2. The CDR3 is made up of 15 amino acids. V shed 7 bases and J 10 bases; nucleotides not matched to a gene: 14. As DNA, the CDR3 is TGTGCCAGCAATTCTTTCGGACTAGCGCGGGGAGAGCAGTTCTTC. Translating gives CASNSFGLARGEQFF.

This clone was counted only a few times. In DNA, the CDR3 is TGTGCCAGCAGTGACCGGGACAACACTGAAGCTTTCTTT. Amino acids: CASSDRDNTEAFF. The chain carries TRBV6-1 and TRBJ1-1; tentative D call: TRBD1 (5 bases). The germline V gene encodes CDR1 MNHNS and CDR2 SASEGT. V gave up 3 bases and J gave up 2 bases, with 7 bases separating them. The CDR3 loop spans 13 amino acids.

The CDR3 protein is CASSPSVRNQPQHF. The CDR3 DNA reads as TGTGCCAGCTCACCATCGGTCAGAAATCAGCCCCAGCATTTT. The J gene is TRBJ1-5, the V gene TRBV18; D gene uncertain. This CDR3 contains 14 residues. Trimming left V 2 bases short and J 4 bases short, with 9 bases between. Germline V gene lookup returns CDR1 KGHSH and CDR2 LQKENI. Based on the CDR3 plus reference TRBV18 and TRBJ1-5, the full variable domain is NAGVMQNPRHLVRRRGQEARLRCSPMKGHSHVYWYRQLPEEGLKFMVYLQKENIIDESGMPKERFSAEFPKEGPSILRIQQVVRGDSAAYFCASSPSVRNQPQHFGDGTRLSIL.

The rearrangement links TRBV10-3 to TRBJ2-6, with TRBD1 matching 7 bases. With 2 bases clipped from V and 4 bases from J, the junction kept 11 bases outside the gene matches. Germline lookup yields CDR1 ENHRY and CDR2 SYGVKD. This CDR3 has 18 residues. The CDR3 sequence: CAISEAGTVGAGANVLTF. CDR3 bases: TGTGCCATCAGTGAGGCCGGGACAGTGGGCGCCGGGGCCAACGTCCTGACTTTC.

Comments on this clone: A junction boundary mismatches the germline segment, possibly from a read error. This chain connects TRBV24-1 to TRBJ2-3, with 10 bases fitting TRBD2. Germline V gene data show CDR1 as KGHDR and CDR2 as SFDVKD. The CDR3 spans 14 residues. The CDR3 DNA sequence: TGTACCACTGAGACTAGCGGGAGCACAGATACGCAGTATTTT. It codes for CTTETSGSTDTQYF.

The genes are TRBV4-1 and TRBJ1-5; TRBD1 might be the D (6 bases). The V gene lost 2 bases and the J gene lost 2 bases, with 13 bases spanning the gap. The CDR3 consists of 16 residues. Germline-derived CDR1 and CDR2 are MGHRA and YSYEKL. The DNA for the CDR3 is TGCGCCAGCAGCCAACCGTGGGGGGCAGGCAATCAGCCCCAGCATTTT. As protein: CASSQPWGAGNQPQHF.

The chain couples TRBV30 to TRBJ1-2; 11 bases line up with TRBD1. Trimming cost V 3 bases and J 4 bases; bases outside gene matches: 4. Germline V CDR1 and CDR2: GTSNPN, SVGIG (reference sequence). The CDR3 consists of 14 residues. CDR3 loop: CAWSRTGGGYGYTF. DNA of the CDR3: TGTGCCTGGAGCCGGACAGGGGGCGGCTATGGCTACACCTTC.

The chain is built from TRBV10-3 and TRBJ2-1; 10 positions agree with TRBD2. The CDR3 has 15 residues. The germline gives CDR1 ENHRY, CDR2 SYGVKD. V shed 3 bases, J shed 9 bases, and the junction held 8 bases outside the gene matches. The CDR3 is CAISEPSGGHSEQFF. The DNA of the CDR3 is TGTGCCATCAGTGAACCTAGCGGGGGTCACAGTGAGCAGTTCTTC.

The rearrangement links TRBV28 to TRBJ2-3, with 7 bases matching TRBD2. Germline V CDR1 and CDR2: MDHEN, SYDVKM. After removal of 6 bases from V and 5 bases from J, the junction contained 8 bases not matched to a gene. The CDR3 is 14 amino acids. The CDR3 reads CASRPPGGEDTQYF. The CDR3 DNA reads as TGTGCCAGCAGACCGCCGGGAGGAGAAGATACGCAGTATTTT.

This clone has only a few counts. The genes are TRBV27 and TRBJ1-5; no reliable D call. The CDR3 spans 14 residues. Germline V CDR1 and CDR2: MNHEY, SMNVEV (reference sequence). V lost 4 bases and J lost 4, with 11 bases in between. CDR3: CASSSSIRNQPQHF. CDR3 bases: TGTGCCAGCAGTTCTTCCATTCGGAATCAGCCCCAGCATTTT.

The CDR3 nucleotides read TGTGCCAGCAGCTTAATGATAGCAGGGGTAGGCGAGCAGTACTTC. It encodes CASSLMIAGVGEQYF. The V and J genes are TRBV7-2 and TRBJ2-7; D is possibly TRBD1 (6 bases). CDR1 and CDR2 (germline): SGHTA, FQGNSA. V gave up 2 bases and J gave up 6 bases, with 17 bases separating them. The CDR3 sequence is 15 residues long.

The chain links TRBV5-1 to TRBJ2-7, with TRBD1 matching 7 bases. V dropped 0 bases and J dropped 5; count of bases not matched to a gene: 2. This CDR3 spans 13 amino acids. Germline CDR1 is SGHRS and CDR2 is YFSETQ. CDR3 sequence reads: CASSLVTGNEQYF. CDR3 sequence (DNA): TGCGCCAGCAGCTTGGTGACAGGGAACGAGCAGTACTTC.

This clone counts as large (0.1 to 1%). The J gene is TRBJ1-2, the V gene TRBV9; D gene ambiguous. The CDR3 has 14 amino acids. Germline CDR1 is SGDLS and CDR2 is YYNGEE. Trimming took 3 bases from V and 3 from J, leaving 12 bases between them. CDR3: CASSDSAEYYGYTF. The CDR3, as DNA: TGTGCCAGCAGCGACAGCGCGGAATACTATGGCTACACCTTC.

This clone has just a few counts. This sequence joins TRBV5-1 and TRBJ2-2, with D uncertain. Germline V gene data show CDR1 as SGHRS and CDR2 as YFSETQ. Between the trimmed V and J ends, which lost 3 bases and 4 bases, there was a span of 7 bases. The CDR3 extends over 13 amino acids. The CDR3 DNA reads as TGCGCCAGCAGCTCACACTTCACCGGGGAGCTGTTTTTT. It codes for CASSSHFTGELFF.

The V call is TRBV6-1, the J call TRBJ2-7; possibly TRBD2 for D (6 bases). Germline-derived CDR1 and CDR2 are MNHNS and SASEGT. The CDR3 extends over 16 amino acids. V was trimmed by 3 bases and J by 3 bases, leaving 18 bases between them. The DNA for the CDR3 is TGTGCCAGCAGTGATTTGCGCGGGACGGGGGTCTACGAGCAGTACTTC. Translated: CASSDLRGTGVYEQYF.

This clone was found a few times. This chain uses TRBV6-1 with TRBJ1-5; 11 bases are shared with TRBD1. The J segment lost 7 bases and the V segment lost 7 bases, leaving 6 bases of the junction unmatched. This CDR3 contains 14 residues. Germline values: CDR1 MNHNS, CDR2 SASEGT. CDR3 region: CASTEGQGGQPQHF. As DNA, the CDR3 is TGTGCCAGCACCGAGGGACAGGGGGGACAGCCCCAGCATTTT.

This clone has just a few counts. This chain links TRBV28 with TRBJ2-3, with D possibly matching TRBD1 (5 bases). Germline CDR1 and CDR2: MDHEN and SYDVKM. The ends were cut back, 2 bases at V and 3 bases at J, with 9 bases in the middle. The length of the CDR3 is 14 residues. As DNA, the CDR3 is TGTGCCAGCAGTTTACAGGGTATAACAGATACGCAGTATTTT. Its translation is CASSLQGITDTQYF.

This clone has only one observation. The chain links TRBV11-1 to TRBJ2-2; tentatively, D is TRBD1 (6 bases). The V end was cut by 7 bases, the J end by 5 bases, with 17 bases between. The CDR3 loop spans 15 amino acids. Germline V gene data show CDR1 as SGHAT and CDR2 as FQDESV (reference sequence). The chain's CDR3 is CASTTPLRGTGELFF. The DNA for the CDR3 is TGTGCCAGCACCACCCCCCTTAGGGGGACCGGGGAGCTGTTTTTT.

This clone was counted a single time. The rearrangement uses TRBV7-9 and TRBJ2-7; weak D call: TRBD2 (6 bases). Germline V gene data show CDR1 as SEHNR and CDR2 as FQNEAQ (reference sequence). V was clipped by 5 bases and J by 3 bases, with 17 bases between them. CDR3 length equals 15 residues. The CDR3 region is CASSPLTEGFYEQYF. The CDR3 DNA reads TGTGCCAGCAGCCCCCTCACGGAGGGTTTCTACGAGCAGTACTTC.

As DNA, the CDR3 is TGTGCCAGCAGTACTAGCGGAGACGAGCAGTTCTTC. It translates to CASSTSGDEQFF. V and J are TRBV6-2 or TRBV6-3 and TRBJ2-1; 8 bases map to TRBD2. V shed 5 bases and J 10 bases; nucleotides not matched to a gene: 4. The germline V gene has CDR1 MNHEY and CDR2 SVGEGT. This CDR3 contains 12 residues.

Only a few counts were recorded for this clone. J is TRBJ2-2 and V is TRBV6-5; the D is unclear. CDR3 length equals 16 residues. Trimming removed 0 bases at V and 4 bases at J, with 12 bases between. Germline V lookup: CDR1 MNHEY, CDR2 SVGAGI. The CDR3 region has the DNA TGTGCCAGCAGTTACTCCGCAGTCTGGGGCACCGGGGAGCTGTTTTTT. It encodes CASSYSAVWGTGELFF.